This TCR beta chain was identified in a study of blood T cell repertoires in COVID-19. This clone was counted only a few times. Trimming took off 4 bases at V and 3 bases at J, with 11 bases between the two ends. Germline-derived CDR1 and CDR2 are SGHRS and YFSETQ. The CDR3 runs to 13 residues. In the authors' workflow: Scientists estimated how many nucleated cells there were by amplifying reference gene primers. Assay: immunoSEQ multiplex PCR; the TCRdb copy retains only in-frame clones and omits some. V and J calls and clone size come straight from that table; D and trimming were deduced from the DNA. Of roughly 220,000 clones listed, 70% to 90% are singletons.

The rearrangement links TRBV5-1 to TRBJ2-7; D perhaps matches TRBD1 (6 bases). The TCR sequence derives from a man aged 50-59 years who had recovered from COVID-19. Sequenced material: peripheral blood. CDR3 region: CASSRDTIYEQYF. CDR3 bases: TGCGCCAGCAGCCGGGACACCATCTACGAGCAGTACTTC.